This TCR beta chain was recovered during a study of T-cell memory formation after mild COVID-19. This clonotype was counted ten times or more. Its matching antigen is unknown. Each CDR3 protein is one row after TCRdb ran MiXCR on the 5' RACE reads. This sample has hundreds of thousands of distinct CDR3 sequences, with roughly 25% found just once. General study results and limits: Later expanders leaned toward CD4+, whereas clones contracting from day 15 to 85 were balanced CD4/CD8.

The specimen sequenced was PBMCs or a T cell subset sorted from them (not recorded which). This TCR derives from an adult woman who had mild COVID-19 (a few samples of this study predate the infection). Cell type and time point are not known.

CDR3 protein: CSARAGGQETQYF. DNA of the CDR3: TGCAGTGCTAGAGCGGGGGGCCAAGAGACCCAGTACTTC. The chain is built from TRBV20-1 and TRBJ2-5, with 7 bases that match TRBD2. V dropped 1 base and J dropped 1; count of bases not matched to a gene: 0. This CDR3 is 13 amino acids long. Germline V gene sequence: CDR1 DFQATT, CDR2 SNEGSKA (reference sequence).